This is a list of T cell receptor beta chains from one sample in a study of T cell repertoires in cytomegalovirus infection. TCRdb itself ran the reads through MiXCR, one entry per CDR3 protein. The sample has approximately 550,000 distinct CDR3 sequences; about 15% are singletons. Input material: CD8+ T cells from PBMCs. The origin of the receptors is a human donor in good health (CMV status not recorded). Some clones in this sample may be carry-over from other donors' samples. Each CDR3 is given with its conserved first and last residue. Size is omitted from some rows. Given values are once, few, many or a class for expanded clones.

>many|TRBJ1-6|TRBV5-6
CASSSGTGGFSPLHF
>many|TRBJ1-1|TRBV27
CASKKGGRTEAFF
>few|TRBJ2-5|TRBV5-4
CASSSLTGQETQYF
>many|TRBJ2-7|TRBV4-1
CASSRLKSYEQYF
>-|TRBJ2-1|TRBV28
CASDWAGGRNNEQFF
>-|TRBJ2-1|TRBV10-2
CASSESYSTVF
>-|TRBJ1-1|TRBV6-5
CASSYSSRVNTEAFF
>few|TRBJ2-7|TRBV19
CASSDQAQGRSSYEQYF
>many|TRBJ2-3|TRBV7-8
CASSAGTGISTDTQYF
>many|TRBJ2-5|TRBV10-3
CAISESGQVQETQYF
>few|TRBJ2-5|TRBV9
CASSVQDSGSETQYF
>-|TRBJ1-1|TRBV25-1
CASSDGAANTEAFF
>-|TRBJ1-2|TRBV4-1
CASSLTGTQAGGYTF
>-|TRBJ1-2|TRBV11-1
CASSLGGTTYGYTF
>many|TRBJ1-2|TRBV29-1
CSVDPQGINYGYTF
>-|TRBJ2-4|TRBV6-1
CARSGAGQGLRGAKNIQYF
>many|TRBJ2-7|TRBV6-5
CASSSSGIYEQYF
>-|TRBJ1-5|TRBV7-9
CASSSWTDKNQPQHF
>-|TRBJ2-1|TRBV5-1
CASSLEGTSGVLSEQFF
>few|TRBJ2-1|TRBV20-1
CSAREPPWAGGPYNEQFF
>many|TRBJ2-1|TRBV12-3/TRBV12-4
CASSLKLEQFF
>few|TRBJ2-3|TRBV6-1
CASSETLTGSTDTQYF
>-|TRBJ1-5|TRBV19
CASSSRTGGFQPQHF
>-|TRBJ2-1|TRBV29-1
CSAEGGAGSYNEQFF
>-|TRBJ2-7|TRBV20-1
CSARDTSGRSSYEQYF
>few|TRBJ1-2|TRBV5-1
CASSLDTRVHGYTF
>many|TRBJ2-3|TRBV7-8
CASSLEGGQGTDTQYF
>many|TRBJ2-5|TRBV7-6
CASTLRSRGLAEETQYF
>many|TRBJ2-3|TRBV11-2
CASSLVAGPDTQYF
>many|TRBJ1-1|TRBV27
CASSFFQGAPEAFF
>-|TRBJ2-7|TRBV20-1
CSARGRDSYEQYF
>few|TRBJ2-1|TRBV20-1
CSADTLAALKGSSYNEQFF
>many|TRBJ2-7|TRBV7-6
CASSFQPPGPDYEQYF
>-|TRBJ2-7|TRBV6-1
CASSEAPYGREIYEQYF
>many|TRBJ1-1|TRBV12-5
CASGLNPSEAFF
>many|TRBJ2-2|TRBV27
CASQAGLSTGELFF
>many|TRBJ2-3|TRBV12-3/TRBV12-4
CASSLRFGGAQYF
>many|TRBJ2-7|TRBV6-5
CASSYSGLSYEQYF
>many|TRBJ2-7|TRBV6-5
CASGTSGRTYEQYF
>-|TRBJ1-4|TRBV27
CASRLNRGPNEKLFF
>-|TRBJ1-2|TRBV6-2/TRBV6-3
CASSYGTGSGGYTF
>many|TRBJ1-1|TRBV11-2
CASSFWREGPNTEAFF